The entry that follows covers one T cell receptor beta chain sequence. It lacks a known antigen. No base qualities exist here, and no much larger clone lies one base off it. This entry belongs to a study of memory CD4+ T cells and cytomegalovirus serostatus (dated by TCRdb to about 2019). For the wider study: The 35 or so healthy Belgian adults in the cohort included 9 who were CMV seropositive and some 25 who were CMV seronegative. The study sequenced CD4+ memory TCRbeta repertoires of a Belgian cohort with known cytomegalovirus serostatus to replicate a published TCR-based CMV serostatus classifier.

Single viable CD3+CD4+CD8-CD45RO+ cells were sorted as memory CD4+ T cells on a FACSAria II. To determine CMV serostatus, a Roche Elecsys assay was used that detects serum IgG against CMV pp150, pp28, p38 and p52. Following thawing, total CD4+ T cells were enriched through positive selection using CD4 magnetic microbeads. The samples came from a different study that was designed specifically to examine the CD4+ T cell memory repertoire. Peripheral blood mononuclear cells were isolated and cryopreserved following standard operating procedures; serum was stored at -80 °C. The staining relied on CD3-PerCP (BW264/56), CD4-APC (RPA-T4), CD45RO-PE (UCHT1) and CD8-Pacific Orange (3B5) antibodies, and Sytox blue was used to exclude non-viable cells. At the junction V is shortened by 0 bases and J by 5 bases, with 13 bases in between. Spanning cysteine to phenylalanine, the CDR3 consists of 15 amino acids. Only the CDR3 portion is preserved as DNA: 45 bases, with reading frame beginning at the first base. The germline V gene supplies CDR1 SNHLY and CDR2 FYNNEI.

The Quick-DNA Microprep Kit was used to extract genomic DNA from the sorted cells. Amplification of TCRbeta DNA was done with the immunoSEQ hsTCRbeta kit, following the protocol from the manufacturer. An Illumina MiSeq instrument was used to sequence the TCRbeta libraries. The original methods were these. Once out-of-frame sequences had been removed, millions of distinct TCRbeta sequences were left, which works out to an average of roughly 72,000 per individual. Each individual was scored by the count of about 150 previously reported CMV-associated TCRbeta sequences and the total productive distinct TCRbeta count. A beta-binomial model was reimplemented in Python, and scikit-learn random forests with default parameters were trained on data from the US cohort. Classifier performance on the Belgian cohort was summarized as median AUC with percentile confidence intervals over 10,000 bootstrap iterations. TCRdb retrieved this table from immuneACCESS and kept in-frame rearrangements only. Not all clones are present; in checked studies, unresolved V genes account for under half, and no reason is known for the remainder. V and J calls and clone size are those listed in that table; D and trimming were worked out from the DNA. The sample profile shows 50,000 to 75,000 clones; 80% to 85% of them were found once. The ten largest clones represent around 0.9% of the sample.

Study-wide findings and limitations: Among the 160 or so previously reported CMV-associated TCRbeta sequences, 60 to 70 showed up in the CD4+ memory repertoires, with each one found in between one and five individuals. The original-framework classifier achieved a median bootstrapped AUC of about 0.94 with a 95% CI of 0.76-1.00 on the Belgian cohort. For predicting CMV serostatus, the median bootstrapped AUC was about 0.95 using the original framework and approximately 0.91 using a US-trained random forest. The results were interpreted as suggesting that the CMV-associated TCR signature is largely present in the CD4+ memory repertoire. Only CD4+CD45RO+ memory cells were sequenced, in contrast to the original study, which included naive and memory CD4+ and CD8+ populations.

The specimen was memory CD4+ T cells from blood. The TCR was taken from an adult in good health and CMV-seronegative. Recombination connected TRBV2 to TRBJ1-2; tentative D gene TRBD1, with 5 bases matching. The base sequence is TGTGCCAGCAGTGAAGCGCCGGGACGGACATATGGCTACACCTTC. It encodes CASSEAPGRTYGYTF. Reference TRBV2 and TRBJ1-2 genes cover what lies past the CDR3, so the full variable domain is EPEVTQTPSHQVTQMGQEVILRCVPISNHLYFYWYRQILGQKVEFLVSFYNNEISEKSEIFDDQFSVERPDGSNFTLKIRSTKLEDSAMYFCASSEAPGRTYGYTFGSGTRLTVV.